Detailed here is one TCR beta chain. Its antigen is unknown. The CDR3 spans 14 residues. V lost 3 bases, J lost 3 bases, and 9 bases lay in between. The sample belongs to a study of blood T cells in healthy people across ages. With a J-beta primer mix and a sample-barcoded 5' primer, a second PCR ran about 6 to 11 cycles. TCRdb re-derived calls from the 5' RACE reads in MiXCR, one entry per CDR3 protein. The table lists fewer than 2,000,000 distinct CDR3 sequences, about 39% of them singletons. General study results and limits: Roughly linear declines in TCR beta diversity per million T cells occurred with age.

This sequence was found in a human donor in good health. J is TRBJ2-1 and V is TRBV12-3 or TRBV12-4; D call uncertain. Source material: blood. CDR3 protein: CASSFTRFYNEQFF. CDR3 in DNA: TGTGCCAGCAGTTTTACACGTTTCTACAATGAGCAGTTCTTC.